This T cell receptor beta chain was profiled in a study of vaccination effects on CD4 cells after COVID-19. On this clone itself: Its specificity is unknown.

Under the ViraFEST assay, PBMC were stimulated with viral peptide pools so that antigen-specific CD4+ T cells expanded. Sequencing was performed afterwards. With more than 9 days of culture completed, CD4+ T cells were isolated. Wells of a few million PBMC each were grown with 10 IU/ml IL-2 and roughly 10 ug/ml peptides. Cultures received IL-2 medium that replaced half the medium on days 3 and 7. Study-wide points: Recruitment yielded few convalescent patients, and the study had no early post-infection timepoints.

The data were produced by immunoSEQ multiplex PCR, yet TCRdb's version contains in-frame clones alone and is incomplete. The data show around 54,000 clones, 65% to 90% seen once. V shed 8 bases and J 3 bases; nucleotides not matched to a gene: 9. The CDR3 has 15 residues. Germline loops: CDR1 MDHEN, CDR2 SYDVKM. This chain uses TRBV28 with TRBJ1-5, with 8 bases that match TRBD1. The source is a human donor who received a COVID-19 vaccine. The source material was CD4+ T cells from PBMCs cultured with HCoV-229E spike peptides, sampled before COVID-19 vaccination. CDR3 in amino acids: CASSGQGDFNQPQHF. The CDR3 bases are TGTGCCAGCTCAGGACAGGGTGATTTCAATCAGCCCCAGCATTTT.